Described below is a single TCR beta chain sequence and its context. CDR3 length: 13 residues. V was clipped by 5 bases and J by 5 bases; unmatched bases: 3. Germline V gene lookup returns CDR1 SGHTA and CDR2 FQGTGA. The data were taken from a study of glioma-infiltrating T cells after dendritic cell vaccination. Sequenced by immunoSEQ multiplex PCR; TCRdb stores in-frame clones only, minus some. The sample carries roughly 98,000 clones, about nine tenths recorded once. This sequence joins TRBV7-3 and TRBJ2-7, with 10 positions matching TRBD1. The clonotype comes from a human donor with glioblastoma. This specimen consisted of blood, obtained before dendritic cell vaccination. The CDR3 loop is CASSPGQGDEQYF. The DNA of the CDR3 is TGTGCCAGCAGCCCCGGACAGGGGGACGAGCAGTACTTC.